The TCR beta chain under discussion was sequenced for a study of neurological immune-mediated disorders. This clonotype was seen at least ten times. TCRdb re-derived calls from the 5' RACE reads in MiXCR, one entry per CDR3 protein. The sample lists roughly 19,000 distinct CDR3 sequences; 7.5% were seen once. The receptor was isolated from a woman in her twenties or thirties with HTLV-1-associated myelopathy (HAM/TSP). The sequencing sample was made of CD8+ T cells from blood.

This CDR3 is CSAREKEKALGYTF. In DNA, the CDR3 is TGCAGTGCTAGAGAAAAGGAGAAAGCCTTGGGCTACACCTTC. The chain has TRBV20-1 and TRBJ1-2; no clear D. CDR3 size: 14 residues. V was pared by 0 bases and J by 8 bases, with 16 bases between. Germline V gives CDR1 DFQATT, CDR2 SNEGSKA (reference sequence).